Below are 2 T cell receptor beta chains sequenced from a single sample in a study of cytomegalovirus exposure and HLA in healthy donors. Use of 60 Vbeta and 13 Jbeta primers characterized the PCR. Using immunoSEQ multiplex PCR, the repertoire was profiled, and TCRdb retains in-frame clones only, with some absent. The top ten clones hold about 1.3% of a sample with roughly 160,000 clones, more than 65% of them seen once. Sample: PBMCs. The receptor source for this set is a man younger than 40 in good health and CMV-seronegative.

The chain employs TRBV28 and TRBJ2-7, with 9 bases matching TRBD1. This CDR3 comprises 15 residues. The germline V gene encodes CDR1 MDHEN and CDR2 SYDVKM. V lost 5 bases and J lost 7; bases outside the gene matches: 12. CDR3: CASSPPGQGHGEQYF. CDR3 DNA: TGTGCCAGCAGTCCGCCGGGACAGGGTCATGGGGAGCAGTACTTC.

V usage is TRBV18 and J usage is TRBJ1-6, with a weak D call TRBD1 (5 bases). Germline V CDR1 and CDR2: KGHSH, LQKENI. Between the trimmed V and J ends, which lost 3 bases and 14 bases, there was a span of 14 bases. This CDR3 comprises 13 residues. In DNA form, the CDR3 reads TGTGCCAGCTCACCGGATGGGTTAGGGGCCCTCCACTTT. Translating gives CASSPDGLGALHF.